This T cell receptor (beta chain) emerged from a study of T cells in Graves' hyperthyroidism and ophthalmopathy. As for the study in general: Initial diagnosis, before any treatment, was when peripheral blood was collected.

The CDR3 has 17 amino acids. Germline lookup yields CDR1 MDHEN and CDR2 SYDVKM. The V end lost 3 bases, the J end lost 9 bases, and 21 bases lay between the germline ends. This clonotype was detected a few times. No antigen is known for it. From RNA transcripts, TCR beta CDR3 regions were amplified. The primer set for the first-round RT-PCR of the TCR CDR3 was HTBI. TCRdb called the multiplex PCR reads again in MiXCR, with one record for every CDR3 protein. The profile shows around 390,000 distinct CDR3 sequences, about 14% of them singletons. The study's findings and limits: Stable hyperthyroidism was told apart from ophthalmopathy by a model built on 13 V-J features.

The sequencing input was blood. This sequence originates from a young woman with Graves' ophthalmopathy. This chain connects TRBV28 to TRBJ1-6, with unresolved D. CDR3 loop: CASSFIRVEGRSSPLHF. The DNA of the CDR3 is TGTGCCAGCAGTTTTATCCGAGTCGAGGGTCGAAGTTCACCCCTCCACTTT.